This T cell receptor beta chain was profiled in a study of T-cell reconstitution after alpha-beta-depleted transplantation in children. The CDR3 totals 15 residues. V shed 0 bases and J shed 6 bases, with 16 bases lying between them. The germline V gene encodes CDR1 SGDLS and CDR2 YYNGEE. During its preparation, the TCRbeta library received unique molecular identifiers. Via MiXCR, TCRdb re-called the PCR reads, giving one row per CDR3 protein. This sample has 700,000 to 950,000 distinct CDR3 sequences, with around 15% found just once. To note about this clonotype: Its antigen is as yet unknown.

Study-wide points: Once a year had passed after transplant, T-cell counts and diversity came mostly from newly produced T cells. About two months after transplant, alpha-beta T cells reportedly came from several hundred expanded graft clones.

This clonotype was sampled from a male patient between 10 and 17 years old who had a stem cell transplant for acute lymphoblastic leukemia, so the T cells may come from the graft donor. V gene TRBV9 combines with J gene TRBJ2-7; D remains unclear. Sequencing used PBMCs, mostly from graft donor cells, obtained 360 days after TCRalphabeta/CD19-depleted stem cell transplant. The CDR3 DNA follows: TGTGCCAGCAGCGTAGTCAACGGGCCCCCCGGCGAGCAGTACTTC. This translates into CASSVVNGPPGEQYF. The full variable domain, completed using reference TRBV9 and TRBJ2-7, is DSGVTQTPKHLITATGQRVTLRCSPRSGDLSVYWYQQSLDQGLQFLIQYYNGEERAKGNILERFSAQQFPDLHSELNLSSLELGDSALYFCASSVVNGPPGEQYFGPGTRLTVT.